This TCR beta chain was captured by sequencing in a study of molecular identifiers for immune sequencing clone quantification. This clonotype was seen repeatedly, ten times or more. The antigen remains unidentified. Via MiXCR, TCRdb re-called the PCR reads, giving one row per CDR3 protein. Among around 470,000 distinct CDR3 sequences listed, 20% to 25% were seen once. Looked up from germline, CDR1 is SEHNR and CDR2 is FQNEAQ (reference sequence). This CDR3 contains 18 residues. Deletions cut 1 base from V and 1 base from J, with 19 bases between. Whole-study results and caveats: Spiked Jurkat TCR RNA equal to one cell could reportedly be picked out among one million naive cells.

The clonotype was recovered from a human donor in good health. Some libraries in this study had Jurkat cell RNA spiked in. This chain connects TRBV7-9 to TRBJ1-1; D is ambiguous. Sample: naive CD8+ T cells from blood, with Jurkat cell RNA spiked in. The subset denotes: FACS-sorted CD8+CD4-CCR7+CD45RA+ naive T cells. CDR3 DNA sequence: TGTGCCAGCAGCTTAGACTCAGAACAAACAAAAGAGAACACTGAAGCTTTCTTT. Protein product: CASSLDSEQTKENTEAFF.